The clone carrying this TCR beta chain was seen a handful of times. Its antigen is unknown. The CDR3 is made up of 13 amino acids. Trimming took off 4 bases at V and 1 base at J, with 6 bases between the two ends. The germline CDR1 and CDR2 sequences are MRHNA and SNTAGT. The sample originates from a study of identical twins. Study-wide points: Its conclusions, products of cross-sectional statistical analysis, did not come from following the same donors.

Unique molecular identifiers were present on the cDNA, and a universal primer site came from template switching. TCRdb reprocessed the 5' RACE reads with MiXCR, giving one entry per CDR3 protein. The sample includes 500,000 to 650,000 distinct CDR3 sequences, under 8.5% seen only once; the top ten take approximately 1.5%. Another study also made use of these data, one on yellow fever vaccine responses in identical twins.

The sample was PBMCs. The sequence came from a young woman in good health. This chain links TRBV6-4 with TRBJ2-3; no firm D call. The CDR3 region has the DNA TGTGCCAGCAGTGGTAAAGGCACAGATACGCAGTATTTT. It is translated as CASSGKGTDTQYF.